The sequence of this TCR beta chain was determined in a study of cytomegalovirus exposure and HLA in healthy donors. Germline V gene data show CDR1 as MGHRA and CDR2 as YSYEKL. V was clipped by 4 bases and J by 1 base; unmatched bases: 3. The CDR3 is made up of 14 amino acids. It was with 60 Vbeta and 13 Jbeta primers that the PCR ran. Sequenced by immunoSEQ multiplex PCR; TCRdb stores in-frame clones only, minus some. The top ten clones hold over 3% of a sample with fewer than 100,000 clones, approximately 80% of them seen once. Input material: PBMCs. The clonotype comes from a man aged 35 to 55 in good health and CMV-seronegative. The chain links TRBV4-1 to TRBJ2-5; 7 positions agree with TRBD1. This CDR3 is CASSPTGSQETQYF. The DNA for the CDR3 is TGCGCCAGCAGCCCGACAGGGAGCCAAGAGACCCAGTACTTC.